Sequencing of this T cell receptor (delta chain) was carried out in a study of γδ T cells in repeated Plasmodium falciparum infection. At the level of the study: Malian samples came from no-transmission periods or across acute febrile malaria episodes.

The V gene end was trimmed by 0 bases and the J gene end by 7 bases; junction bases not matched to a gene: 3. Germline CDR1 and CDR2: GEAIGNYY and EKD. The length of the CDR3 is 15 residues. TCRdb reanalysed the multiplex PCR reads via CATT. The data show about 89,000 delta-chain clones, with over 1.1% seen just once and more than 7.5% held by the top ten. Vgamma9/Vdelta2+ and Vdelta2-negative gammadelta T cells were flow-sorted from PBMC for bulk sequencing. Study-level points and caveats: The Malian cohort came from a small rural village of predominantly one ethnic group. Malian children's Vdelta2-negative repertoires appeared more expanded and less diverse than Australians'.

Worth noting for this clone: Its specificity is unknown. A read error likely explains why the TCRdb protein, taken from a much larger clone, differs from this DNA's translation at residue 10; the protein shown is translated from the DNA.

The receptor's source is a pool of human donors (malaria-infected and uninfected, not separated). The chain is built from TRDV2 and TRDJ2; 11 bases line up with TRDD3. Because TCRdb records no J gene, it was assigned here through a match of the DNA to germline. Sequences were obtained from gamma-delta T cells from blood. The CDR3 DNA reads as TGTGCCTGTGACACCCTGGGGGATACACTAGCACAACTCTTCTTT. Translated: CACDTLGDTLAQLFF.